What follows is one T cell receptor (beta chain) and its context. The antigen is undetermined. This sample is part of a study of Ad26.COV2.S vaccination and SARS-CoV-2 variants. Background on the study: Donor allocation was to the COV1001 Ad26.COV2.S trial arm. Ad26.COV2.S, an intramuscular injection, was given once or twice 56 days apart. Whole-study results and caveats: Vaccine and placebo recipients had similar non-spike TCR breadth. In TCR breadth and depth analyses, total T cell responses may have been underestimated.

The treatment here: about 20 received Ad26.COV2.S at low or high dose, single or two shots; roughly 5 received placebo; per-sample allocation not given. Repertoires come from day 63 after the first vaccine or placebo injection. The CDR3 has 12 amino acids. Trimming took off 0 bases at V and 10 bases at J, with 9 bases between the two ends. Germline assignment: CDR1 ENHRY and CDR2 SYGVKD. Sequencing was performed with immunoSEQ multiplex PCR; in TCRdb, only in-frame clones are kept and a portion is missing. Among about 390,000 clones, around 93% were seen once, and the ten largest hold around 1.7%. Sequences were derived from peripheral blood, sampled in a trial of Ad26.COV2.S vaccine versus placebo. This receptor was taken from a person aged 18-60 years who received the Ad26.COV2.S COVID-19 vaccine or a placebo. The chain is built from TRBV10-3 and TRBJ1-1; D might be TRBD1 (5 bases). CDR3 sequence (DNA): TGTGCCATCAGTGAGTCGAGAGGGGCAGCTTTCTTT. Its protein is CAISESRGAAFF.